Listed here are 27 T cell receptor beta chains from one sample, sequenced in a study of shared clonotypes between healthy human individuals (dated by TCRdb to 2018 to 2020). The library came from the immunoSEQ multiplex PCR assay. The table comes from immuneACCESS by way of TCRdb, which keeps in-frame sequences with V and J called. Part of the clones is missing from these tables; in studies checked, under half for an unresolved V gene and the rest for unknown reasons. The sample records around 550,000 clones, about 96% of which are singletons. The biggest ten clones account for 0.06% of the sample. The sequencing input was naive CD4+ T cells sorted from blood. The cell subset or site label corresponds to: CD45RA+ positively selected. Receptors were obtained from a woman in her 30s in good health.

The V and J genes are TRBV5-5 and TRBJ2-7; D uncertain. With 0 bases removed from V and 6 bases from J, the gap between germline ends came to 7 bases. The CDR3 sequence is 12 residues long. CDR1 and CDR2 (germline): SGHKS, YYEKEE (reference sequence). The CDR3 protein is CASSLEPVEQYF. Here the CDR3 DNA reads TGTGCCAGCAGCTTGGAGCCGGTCGAGCAGTACTTC.

The CDR3 DNA sequence: TGTGCCAGCAGCTTAGTTGGTGTTCAGCCCCAGCATTTT. Its translation is CASSLVGVQPQHF. This chain joins TRBV7-2 and TRBJ1-5, with D unresolved. Germline CDR1 SGHTA, CDR2 FQGNSA. CDR3 length: 13 residues. Trimming cost V 1 base and J 6 bases, with 7 bases left between them.

The chain is built from TRBV6-5 and TRBJ1-2; D unclear. This CDR3 contains 12 residues. From germline, CDR1 is MNHEY and CDR2 SVGAGI. The V end lost 4 bases, the J end lost 5 bases, and 8 bases lay between the germline ends. The CDR3 nucleotides are TGTGCCAGCAGTTTCGACGGTTATGGCTACACCTTC. Encoded protein: CASSFDGYGYTF.

This chain uses TRBV28 with TRBJ2-1, with a possible D match to TRBD1 (5 bases). Germline V gene data show CDR1 as MDHEN and CDR2 as SYDVKM. V lost 5 bases, J lost 14 bases, and 25 bases lay in between. The CDR3 runs 15 residues. The CDR3 reads CASSKLRTYHNEEFF. The CDR3 coding sequence is TGTGCCAGCAGTAAGCTAAGGACATACCACAATGAAGAGTTCTTC.

CDR3 sequence reads: CATLSSTSGSYEQYF. CDR3 in DNA: TGTGCCACCCTGAGTAGCACTAGCGGGAGCTACGAGCAGTACTTC. The gene calls are TRBV10-3 and TRBJ2-7, with 11 bases fitting TRBD2. The germline CDR1 and CDR2 sequences are ENHRY and SYGVKD. The J segment lost 3 bases and the V segment lost 10 bases, leaving 11 bases of the junction unmatched. This CDR3 comprises 15 residues.

This chain links TRBV11-2 with TRBJ2-5; D is unclear. The germline V and J ends were trimmed by 5 bases and 3 bases, with 13 bases remaining between them. Germline lookup yields CDR1 SGHAT and CDR2 FQNNGV. The CDR3 has 14 amino acids. The CDR3 DNA follows: TGTGCCAGCAGCCTCCACGACACTAAAGAGACCCAGTACTTC. Translated: CASSLHDTKETQYF.

V and J are TRBV4-2 and TRBJ2-7; D call uncertain. Deletions cut 0 bases from V and 5 bases from J, with 20 bases between. The CDR3 is 17 residues long. The germline V gene has CDR1 LGHNA and CDR2 YNFKEQ. The CDR3 sequence is CASSQDEYSRSGDEQYF. The CDR3 DNA reads as TGTGCCAGCAGCCAAGATGAGTACTCTCGATCAGGAGACGAGCAGTACTTC.

The chain recombines TRBV12-5 with TRBJ2-2, with 10 bases lining up with TRBD1. The germline CDR1 and CDR2 sequences are LGHNT and FRNRAP. The V gene end was trimmed by 6 bases and the J gene end by 7 bases; junction bases not matched to a gene: 5. The CDR3 extends over 14 amino acids. Here the CDR3 reads CASGWTGGVGELFF. The CDR3 DNA reads as TGTGCTAGTGGGTGGACAGGGGGAGTCGGGGAGCTGTTTTTT.

The chain employs TRBV5-1 and TRBJ2-1, with D uncertain. The CDR3 sequence is 13 residues long. V was clipped by 0 bases and J by 5 bases, with 6 bases between them. Germline assignment: CDR1 SGHRS and CDR2 YFSETQ. CDR3 DNA sequence: TGCGCCAGCAGCTTGGACAGAGACAATGAGCAGTTCTTC. Amino acids: CASSLDRDNEQFF.

CDR3 sequence: CAGGQGIVITYEQYF. Written as DNA, the CDR3 is TGTGCCGGGGGACAGGGAATCGTTATAACCTACGAGCAGTACTTC. The chain is built from TRBV21-1 and TRBJ2-7; the table's D call of TRBD1 was not tested on the DNA. TRBV21-1 has pseudogene status. The CDR3 is made up of 15 amino acids.

The J gene is TRBJ1-4, the V gene TRBV5-6, with D tentatively TRBD1 (5 bases). V gave up 5 bases and J gave up 6 bases, with 14 bases separating them. This CDR3 contains 14 residues. Germline CDR1 SGHDT, CDR2 YYEEEE. The CDR3 DNA is TGTGCCAGCAGGGGGAAGGGGCTCGATGAAAAACTGTTTTTT. Translation gives CASRGKGLDEKLFF.

CDR3 loop: CASSARIDSTEAFF. The CDR3 coding sequence is TGTGCCAGCAGCGCAAGAATCGACAGCACTGAAGCTTTCTTT. The chain recombines TRBV5-5 with TRBJ1-1, with D maybe TRBD1 (5 bases). Trimming removed 4 bases at V and 4 bases at J, with 14 bases between. The CDR3 contains 14 residues. CDR1 and CDR2 (germline): SGHKS, YYEKEE (reference sequence).

The chain joins TRBV5-4 to TRBJ1-3; D is perhaps TRBD1 (5 bases). The CDR3 has 18 residues. CDR1 is SGHNT and CDR2 is YYREEE in the germline V gene (reference sequence). V shed 0 bases and J shed 0 bases, with 16 bases lying between them. The CDR3 nucleotides read TGTGCCAGCAGCTTGGAACGGGGGATACCGTTCTCTGGAAACACCATATATTTT. Its protein product is CASSLERGIPFSGNTIYF.

V gene TRBV9 combines with J gene TRBJ2-3; D uncertain. From germline, CDR1 is SGDLS and CDR2 YYNGEE. CDR3 length equals 19 residues. V lost 2 bases and J lost 0, with 22 bases in between. This CDR3 reads CASSVGNAPGFRSTDTQYF. DNA of the CDR3: TGTGCCAGCAGCGTGGGGAACGCCCCGGGCTTTCGAAGCACAGATACGCAGTATTTT. Using reference TRBV9 and TRBJ2-3 for the parts outside the CDR3, the full variable domain is DSGVTQTPKHLITATGQRVTLRCSPRSGDLSVYWYQQSLDQGLQFLIQYYNGEERAKGNILERFSAQQFPDLHSELNLSSLELGDSALYFCASSVGNAPGFRSTDTQYFGPGTRLTVL.

This sequence joins TRBV7-9 and TRBJ2-2, with TRBD1 matching 7 bases. The J segment lost 2 bases and the V segment lost 3 bases, leaving 3 bases of the junction unmatched. Germline CDR1 is SEHNR and CDR2 is FQNEAQ (reference sequence). The CDR3 consists of 15 residues. The CDR3 bases are TGTGCCAGCAGCTTCGGGGACAGAAACACCGGGGAGCTGTTTTTT. Translating it yields CASSFGDRNTGELFF.

The chain carries TRBV7-6 and TRBJ2-2; no definite D call. The CDR3 is 14 amino acids. The V and J ends lost 3 bases and 1 base respectively, with 6 bases between them. Germline CDR1 SGHVS, CDR2 FNYEAQ. CDR3 DNA sequence: TGTGCCAGCAGCTTCGCTGGGAACACCGGGGAGCTGTTTTTT. It translates to CASSFAGNTGELFF.

CDR3 coding DNA: TGCGCCAGCAGCCACCCTGGGGTGCGGGAGAGGGACACCGGGGAGCTGTTTTTT. Translated, it gives CASSHPGVRERDTGELFF. This chain joins TRBV4-1 and TRBJ2-2; TRBD2 agrees at 7 bases. Germline V gene sequence: CDR1 MGHRA, CDR2 YSYEKL. V gave up 3 bases and J gave up 3 bases; unmatched junction bases: 13. This CDR3 spans 18 amino acids.

The rearrangement joins TRBV6-6 to TRBJ2-7; TRBD2 matches at 11 bases. Germline assignment: CDR1 MNHNY and CDR2 SVGAGI (reference sequence). The CDR3 totals 15 residues. Losses at the gene ends were 5 bases for V and 2 bases for J; bases not matched to a gene: 5. The CDR3 protein is CASSPRLAGTYEQYF. CDR3 in DNA: TGTGCCAGCAGTCCAAGACTAGCGGGAACCTACGAGCAGTACTTC.

This clone has just one count. This chain links TRBV4-1 with TRBJ2-7; D uncertain. The germline V gene encodes CDR1 MGHRA and CDR2 YSYEKL. This CDR3 is built from 12 residues. The germline V and J ends were trimmed by 2 bases and 6 bases, with 8 bases remaining between them. The DNA for the CDR3 is TGCGCCAGCAGCCAATACCCCTCCGAGCAGTACTTC. Translated, it gives CASSQYPSEQYF.

The chain couples TRBV7-8 to TRBJ1-2; 7 nucleotides align to TRBD1. Trimming at V came to 5 bases and at J to 4 bases, leaving 10 bases not matched to a gene. The germline V gene has CDR1 SGHVS and CDR2 FQNEAQ. The CDR3 length is 15 residues. The CDR3 nucleotides are TGTGCCAGCAGCCCTCGTACAGGGGAATTCTATGGCTACACCTTC. This encodes CASSPRTGEFYGYTF.

The chain carries TRBV7-9 and TRBJ2-7; 10 nucleotides align to TRBD2. The trim removed 5 bases at V and 6 bases at J, leaving 13 bases unmatched. The CDR3 consists of 16 residues. CDR1 is SEHNR, CDR2 FQNEAQ, per germline (reference sequence). The CDR3 loop is CASSPQLVLAGVEQYF. The CDR3 DNA reads as TGTGCCAGCAGCCCCCAGTTAGTCCTAGCGGGAGTCGAGCAGTACTTC. Looking up the rest from reference TRBV7-9 and TRBJ2-7 gives the full variable domain: DTGVSQNPRHKITKRGQNVTFRCDPISEHNRLYWYRQTLGQGPEFLTYFQNEAQLEKSRLLSDRFSAERPKGSFSTLEIQRTEQGDSAMYLCASSPQLVLAGVEQYFGPGTRLTVT.

This clone was seen just once. V gene TRBV25-1 combines with J gene TRBJ2-5; TRBD2 matches at 8 bases. The CDR3 has 15 residues. V shed 3 bases, J shed 4 bases, and the junction held 7 bases outside the gene matches. Germline assignment: CDR1 MGHDK and CDR2 SYGVNS. The CDR3 region has the DNA TGTGCCAGCAGTGACCCAGGACTAGCTCGAGAGACCCAGTACTTC. It translates to CASSDPGLARETQYF.

J is TRBJ2-1 and V is TRBV11-1; D not certain. Germline CDR1 is SGHAT and CDR2 is FQDESV (reference sequence). The CDR3 covers 11 residues. The V end lost 5 bases, the J end lost 9 bases, and 8 bases lay between the germline ends. The CDR3 coding sequence is TGTGCCAGCAGCCCTTTAGTTGAGCAGTTCTTC. Its translation is CASSPLVEQFF.

CDR3 DNA: TGTGCCAGCAGCGACCCCCGGTGGACGGATGGTCGGGGTGAGCAGTTCTTC. This translates into CASSDPRWTDGRGEQFF. The rearrangement joins TRBV9 to TRBJ2-1; D perhaps matches TRBD2 (5 bases). The CDR3 is 17 residues long. Germline values: CDR1 SGDLS, CDR2 YYNGEE. V was shortened by 3 bases and J by 9 bases, with 25 bases between the two germline ends.

The gene calls are TRBV7-9 and TRBJ2-3; D uncertain. This CDR3 contains 14 residues. Trimming cost V 1 base and J 7 bases, with 12 bases left between them. Germline CDR1 is SEHNR and CDR2 is FQNEAQ (reference sequence). As DNA, the CDR3 is TGTGCCAGCAGCTTAGTCCCATCCCTACATACGCAGTATTTT. Encoded protein: CASSLVPSLHTQYF.

The chain couples TRBV4-2 to TRBJ2-1; D call uncertain. Trimming left V 0 bases short and J 4 bases short, with 13 bases between. The length of the CDR3 is 16 residues. Germline loops: CDR1 LGHNA, CDR2 YNFKEQ. This CDR3 reads CASSQEKLGKYNEQFF. DNA for the CDR3: TGTGCCAGCAGCCAAGAAAAGCTAGGTAAATACAATGAGCAGTTCTTC.

J is TRBJ2-1 and V is TRBV19; a weak D match, TRBD1 (6 bases). The CDR3 loop spans 16 amino acids. The germline V gene encodes CDR1 LNHDA and CDR2 SQIVND (reference sequence). Trimming took 4 bases from V and 2 from J, leaving 15 bases between them. The CDR3 DNA reads TGTGCCAGTAGTAATTCCGGGACACTCGCCTACAATGAGCAGTTCTTC. Translation: CASSNSGTLAYNEQFF.